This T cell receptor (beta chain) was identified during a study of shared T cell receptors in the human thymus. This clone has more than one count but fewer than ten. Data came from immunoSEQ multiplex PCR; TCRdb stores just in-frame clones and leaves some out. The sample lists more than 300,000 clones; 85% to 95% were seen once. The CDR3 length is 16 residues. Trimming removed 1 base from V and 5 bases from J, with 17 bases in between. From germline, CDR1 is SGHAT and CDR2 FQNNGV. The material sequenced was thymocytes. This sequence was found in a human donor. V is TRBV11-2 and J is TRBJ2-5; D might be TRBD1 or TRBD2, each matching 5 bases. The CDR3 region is CASSLVIGTGRETQYF. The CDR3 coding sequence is TGTGCCAGCAGCTTAGTCATCGGGACGGGTCGGGAGACCCAGTACTTC.